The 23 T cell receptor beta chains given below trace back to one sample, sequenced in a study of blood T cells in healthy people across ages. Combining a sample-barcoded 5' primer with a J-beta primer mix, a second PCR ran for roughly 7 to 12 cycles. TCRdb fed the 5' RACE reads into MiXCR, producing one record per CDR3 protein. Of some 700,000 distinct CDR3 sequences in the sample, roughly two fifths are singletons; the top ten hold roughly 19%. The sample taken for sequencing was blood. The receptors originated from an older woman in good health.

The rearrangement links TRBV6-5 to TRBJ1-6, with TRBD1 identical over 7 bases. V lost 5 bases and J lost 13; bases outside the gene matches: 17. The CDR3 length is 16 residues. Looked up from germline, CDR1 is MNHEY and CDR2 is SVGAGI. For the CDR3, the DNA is TGTGCCAGCAGTCCCTCCCACGACAGGGCGTTTTCCCCCCTCCACTTT. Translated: CASSPSHDRAFSPLHF.

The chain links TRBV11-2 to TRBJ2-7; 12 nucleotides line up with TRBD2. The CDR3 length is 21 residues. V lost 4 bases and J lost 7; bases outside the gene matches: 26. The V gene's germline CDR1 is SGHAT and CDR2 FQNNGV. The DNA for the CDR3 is TGTGCCAGCAGCTCACCCGGAAGCGGACTAGCGGGATCAAGCTCCTACAATGAGCAGTACTTC. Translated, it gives CASSSPGSGLAGSSSYNEQYF.

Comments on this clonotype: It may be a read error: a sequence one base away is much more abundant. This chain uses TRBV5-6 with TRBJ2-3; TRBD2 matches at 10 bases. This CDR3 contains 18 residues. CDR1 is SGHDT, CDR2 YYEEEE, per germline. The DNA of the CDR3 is TGTGCCAGCAGCAACGGGAGGACTAGCGGCTATAGCACAGGTACGCAGTATTTT. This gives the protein CASSNGRTSGYSTGTQYF.

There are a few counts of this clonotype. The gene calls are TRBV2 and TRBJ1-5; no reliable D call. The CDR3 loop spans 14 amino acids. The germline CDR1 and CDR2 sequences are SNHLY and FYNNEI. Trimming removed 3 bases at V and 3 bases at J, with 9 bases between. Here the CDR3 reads CASSEVRVNQPQHF. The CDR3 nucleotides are TGTGCCAGCAGTGAGGTCCGGGTCAATCAGCCCCAGCATTTT.

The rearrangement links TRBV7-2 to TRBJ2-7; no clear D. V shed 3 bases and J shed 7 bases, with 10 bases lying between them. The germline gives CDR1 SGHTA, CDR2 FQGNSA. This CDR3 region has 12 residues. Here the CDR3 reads CASSFRAGEQYF. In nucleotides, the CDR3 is TGTGCCAGCAGCTTTAGAGCAGGAGAGCAGTACTTC.

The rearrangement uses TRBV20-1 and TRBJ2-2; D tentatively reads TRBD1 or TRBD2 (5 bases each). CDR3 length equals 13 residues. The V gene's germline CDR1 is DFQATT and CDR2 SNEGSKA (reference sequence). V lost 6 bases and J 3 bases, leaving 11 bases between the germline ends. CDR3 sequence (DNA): TGCAGTGCCACGAGAGGGGACACCGGGGAGCTGTTTTTT. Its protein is CSATRGDTGELFF.

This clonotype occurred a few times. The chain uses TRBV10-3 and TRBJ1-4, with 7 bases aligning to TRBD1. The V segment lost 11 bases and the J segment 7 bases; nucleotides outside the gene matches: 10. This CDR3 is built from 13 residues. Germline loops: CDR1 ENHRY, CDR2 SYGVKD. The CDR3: CAAQGDVGEKLFF. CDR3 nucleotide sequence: TGTGCCGCTCAGGGGGACGTCGGTGAAAAACTGTTTTTT.

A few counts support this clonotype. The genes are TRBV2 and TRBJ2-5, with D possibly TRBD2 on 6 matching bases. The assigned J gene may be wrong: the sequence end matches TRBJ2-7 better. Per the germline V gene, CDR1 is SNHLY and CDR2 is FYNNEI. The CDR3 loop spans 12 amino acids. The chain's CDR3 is CASSDQGGEQYF. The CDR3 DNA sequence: TGTGCCAGCAGTGATCAGGGAGGCGAGCAGTACTTC.

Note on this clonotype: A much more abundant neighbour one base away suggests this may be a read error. CDR3 protein: CSGDRAYEQYF. The CDR3 DNA is TGCAGCGGTGACAGGGCCTACGAGCAGTACTTC. V gene TRBV29-1 combines with J gene TRBJ2-4; the match to TRBD1 covers 7 bases. The J call is doubtful: the DNA matches TRBJ2-7 better. Germline V gene sequence: CDR1 SQVTM, CDR2 ANQGSEA. The CDR3 contains 11 residues.

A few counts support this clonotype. CDR3 nucleotide sequence: TGTGCCACCAGTGATCCCACTGGGACCGGGACGCAGTATTTT. This translates into CATSDPTGTGTQYF. The chain couples TRBV24-1 to TRBJ2-3; TRBD1 or TRBD2 may be the D gene (5 bases each). V was pared by 3 bases and J by 9 bases, with 15 bases between. CDR3 size: 14 residues. Per germline, CDR1 KGHDR and CDR2 SFDVKD.

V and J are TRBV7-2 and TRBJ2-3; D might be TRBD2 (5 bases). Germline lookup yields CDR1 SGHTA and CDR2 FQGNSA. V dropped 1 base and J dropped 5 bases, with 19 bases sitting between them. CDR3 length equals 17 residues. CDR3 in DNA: TGTGCCAGCAGCTTAGTCAGCGGAGGCCTGCTTGGAGATACGCAGTATTTT. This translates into CASSLVSGGLLGDTQYF.

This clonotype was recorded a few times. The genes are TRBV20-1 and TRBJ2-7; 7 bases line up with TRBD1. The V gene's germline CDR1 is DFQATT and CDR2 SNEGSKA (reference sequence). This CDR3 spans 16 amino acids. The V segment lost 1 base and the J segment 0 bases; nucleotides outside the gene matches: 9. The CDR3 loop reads CSARGTGTASSYEQYF. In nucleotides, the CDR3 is TGCAGTGCTAGAGGGACCGGGACAGCGAGCTCCTACGAGCAGTACTTC.

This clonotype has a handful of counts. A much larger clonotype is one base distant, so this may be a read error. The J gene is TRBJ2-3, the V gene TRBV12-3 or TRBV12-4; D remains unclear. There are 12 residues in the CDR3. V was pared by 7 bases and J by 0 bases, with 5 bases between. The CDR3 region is CASTESTDTQYF. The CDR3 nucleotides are TGTGCCAGCACGGAAAGCACAGATACGCAGTATTTT.

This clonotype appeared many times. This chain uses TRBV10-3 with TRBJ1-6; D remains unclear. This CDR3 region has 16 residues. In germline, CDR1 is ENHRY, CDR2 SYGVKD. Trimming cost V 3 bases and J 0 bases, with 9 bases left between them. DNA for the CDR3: TGTGCCATCAGTGACCGCTATAGCTCCTATAATTCACCCCTCCACTTT. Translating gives CAISDRYSSYNSPLHF.

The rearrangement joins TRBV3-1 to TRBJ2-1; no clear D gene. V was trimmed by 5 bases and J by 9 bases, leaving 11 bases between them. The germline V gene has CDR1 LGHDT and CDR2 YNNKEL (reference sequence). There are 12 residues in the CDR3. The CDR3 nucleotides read TGTGCCAGCAGCTTTCCACCGGGTGAGCAGTTCTTC. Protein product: CASSFPPGEQFF.

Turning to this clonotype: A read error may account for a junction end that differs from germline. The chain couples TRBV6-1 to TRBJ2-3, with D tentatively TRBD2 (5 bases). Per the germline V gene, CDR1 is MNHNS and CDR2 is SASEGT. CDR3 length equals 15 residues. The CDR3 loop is CASSRGADFTYTQYF. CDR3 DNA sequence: TGTGCCAGCAGTCGGGGAGCAGACTTCACATATACGCAGTATTTT.

Here the CDR3 reads CASSLLAGKVNEQFF. CDR3 nucleotide sequence: TGTGCCAGCAGCTTACTAGCGGGAAAAGTCAATGAGCAGTTCTTC. The V call is TRBV28, the J call TRBJ2-1, with 10 positions matching TRBD2. The CDR3 has 15 amino acids. After removal of 6 bases from V and 6 bases from J, the junction contained 8 bases not matched to a gene. From germline, CDR1 is MDHEN and CDR2 SYDVKM.

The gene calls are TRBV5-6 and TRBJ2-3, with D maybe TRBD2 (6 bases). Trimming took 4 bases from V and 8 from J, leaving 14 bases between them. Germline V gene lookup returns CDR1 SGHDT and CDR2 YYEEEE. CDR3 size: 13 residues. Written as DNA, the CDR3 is TGTGCCAGCAGCGGCGGGGACCTTGGTACGCAGTATTTT. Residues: CASSGGDLGTQYF.

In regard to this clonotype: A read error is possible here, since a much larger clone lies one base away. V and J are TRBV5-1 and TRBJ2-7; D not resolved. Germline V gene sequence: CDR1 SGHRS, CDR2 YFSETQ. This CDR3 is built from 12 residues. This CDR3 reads CAISLERYEQYF. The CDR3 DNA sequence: TGCGCCATCAGCTTGGAGCGCTACGAGCAGTACTTC.

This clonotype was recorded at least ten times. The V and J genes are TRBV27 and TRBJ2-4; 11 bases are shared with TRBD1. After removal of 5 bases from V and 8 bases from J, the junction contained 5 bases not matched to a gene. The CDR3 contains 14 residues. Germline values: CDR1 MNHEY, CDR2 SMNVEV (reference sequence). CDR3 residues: CASSRGTGGDIQYF. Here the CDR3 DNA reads TGTGCCAGCAGTCGGGGGACAGGGGGTGACATTCAGTACTTC.

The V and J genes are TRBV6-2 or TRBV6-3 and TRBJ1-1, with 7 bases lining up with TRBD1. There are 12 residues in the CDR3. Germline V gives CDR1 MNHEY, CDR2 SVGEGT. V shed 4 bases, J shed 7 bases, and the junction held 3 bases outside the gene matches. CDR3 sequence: CASSSQGYEAFF. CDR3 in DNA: TGTGCCAGCAGTTCACAGGGGTATGAAGCTTTCTTT.

CDR3 sequence reads: CASSLAYDRGMSYEQYF. CDR3 DNA sequence: TGCGCCAGCAGCTTGGCCTACGATAGGGGGATGTCCTACGAGCAGTACTTC. The chain combines TRBV5-1 with TRBJ2-7; weak D call: TRBD1 (6 bases). The CDR3 totals 17 residues. V lost 0 bases and J 1 base, leaving 17 bases between the germline ends. CDR1 is SGHRS and CDR2 is YFSETQ in the germline V gene.

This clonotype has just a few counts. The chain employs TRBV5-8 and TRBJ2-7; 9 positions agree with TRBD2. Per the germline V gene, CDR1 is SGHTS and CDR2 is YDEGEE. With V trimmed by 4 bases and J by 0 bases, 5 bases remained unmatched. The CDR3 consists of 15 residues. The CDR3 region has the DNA TGTGCCAGCAGCCTCGGACTAGCGAGCTCCTACGAGCAGTACTTC. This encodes CASSLGLASSYEQYF.